The 13 T cell receptor beta chains listed next were all sequenced from one sample in a study of cytomegalovirus exposure and HLA in healthy donors (dated by TCRdb to the late 2010s). Library preparation used the immunoSEQ multiplex PCR assay. For the multiplex PCR, a mixture combining 60 forward primers for TCR Vbeta segments and 13 reverse primers for TCR Jbeta segments was used. TCRdb stores this immuneACCESS table with in-frame sequences only. Part of the clones is absent; in the studies checked, under half of the shortfall reflects unresolved V genes, and no reason is known for the rest. In this sample the table shows about 130,000 clones, over 65% of which occur a single time. Clones ranked in the top ten supply roughly 11% of the sample. Sequences were obtained from PBMCs. Receptor source: a young man in good health and CMV-seropositive.

This CDR3 is CAISSREPNTEAFF. CDR3 in DNA: TGTGCCATCAGTTCTAGGGAGCCGAACACTGAAGCTTTCTTT. The gene calls are TRBV10-3 and TRBJ1-1; D gene unclear. Trimming removed 5 bases from V and 1 base from J, with 11 bases in between. In germline, CDR1 is ENHRY, CDR2 SYGVKD. The length of the CDR3 is 14 residues.

The chain carries TRBV7-9 and TRBJ2-7, with TRBD2 matching 14 bases. From germline, CDR1 is SEHNR and CDR2 FQNEAQ (reference sequence). This CDR3 spans 19 amino acids. With 5 bases clipped from V and 2 bases from J, the junction kept 14 bases outside the gene matches. The CDR3 DNA reads as TGTGCCAGCAGCCCCCAGACTAGCGGGAGGGCCTTCGGTCCCTACGAGCAGTACTTC. Translated: CASSPQTSGRAFGPYEQYF.

The V call is TRBV4-3, the J call TRBJ2-2; 7 nucleotides align to TRBD2. The CDR3 is 15 amino acids. The germline CDR1 and CDR2 sequences are LGHNA and YSLEER. Trimming at V came to 4 bases and at J to 6 bases, leaving 8 bases not matched to a gene. For the CDR3, the DNA is TGCGCCAGCAGCCCGATGGGGGGGTCCGCCGGGGAGCTGTTTTTT. It specifies CASSPMGGSAGELFF.

This clone has a handful of counts. This chain uses TRBV2 with TRBJ2-5; 12 bases align to TRBD2. After removal of 8 bases from V and 4 bases from J, the junction contained 2 bases not matched to a gene. Germline V gene sequence: CDR1 SNHLY, CDR2 FYNNEI. The CDR3 contains 13 residues. The CDR3 DNA sequence: TGTGCCAGCGGGGGACTAGCGGGAGAGACCCAGTACTTC. This translates into CASGGLAGETQYF.

This rearrangement joins TRBV27 to TRBJ1-1; D is ambiguous. CDR3 length equals 14 residues. V was shortened by 8 bases and J by 1 base, with 14 bases between the two germline ends. CDR1 and CDR2 (germline): MNHEY, SMNVEV (reference sequence). The DNA of the CDR3 is TGTGCCAGCGTCGGGGTTCCTCAGAACACTGAAGCTTTCTTT. Protein: CASVGVPQNTEAFF.

The rearrangement links TRBV9 to TRBJ2-1, with 9 bases lining up with TRBD2. The V and J ends lost 6 bases and 2 bases, in that order; junction bases with no gene match: 3. Germline V gives CDR1 SGDLS, CDR2 YYNGEE. The length of the CDR3 is 14 residues. CDR3 bases: TGTGCCAGCACCCCTAGCGGGACCTACAATGAGCAGTTCTTC. Its translation is CASTPSGTYNEQFF.

This chain links TRBV28 with TRBJ2-7; D remains ambiguous. CDR3 length: 13 amino acids. Trimming cost V 5 bases and J 2 bases, with 10 bases left between them. Germline CDR1 is MDHEN and CDR2 is SYDVKM. CDR3 protein: CASSPPDPYEQYF. CDR3 bases: TGTGCCAGCAGTCCCCCAGATCCCTACGAGCAGTACTTC.

V and J are TRBV6-5 and TRBJ2-5, with 7 bases aligning to TRBD2. Germline CDR1 and CDR2: MNHEY and SVGAGI. This CDR3 comprises 15 residues. The V gene end was trimmed by 2 bases and the J gene end by 7 bases; junction bases not matched to a gene: 10. The CDR3 protein is CASSYGSSGPTTQYF. CDR3 nucleotide sequence: TGTGCCAGCAGTTACGGTTCTAGCGGACCAACGACCCAGTACTTC.

CDR3: CASSQAAGGTTYNEQFF. The DNA of the CDR3 is TGTGCCAGCAGCCAGGCCGCAGGGGGCACGACCTACAATGAGCAGTTCTTC. The chain uses TRBV4-2 and TRBJ2-1; 8 bases align to TRBD1. V shed 3 bases and J 2 bases; nucleotides not matched to a gene: 9. There are 17 residues in the CDR3. The germline CDR1 and CDR2 sequences are LGHNA and YNFKEQ.

The chain recombines TRBV5-6 with TRBJ2-3; 7 bases agree with TRBD1. The junction had 11 bases not matched to a gene; V was cut back by 2 bases and J by 2 bases. CDR3 size: 17 residues. Per germline, CDR1 SGHDT and CDR2 YYEEEE. CDR3 in DNA: TGTGCCAGCAGCTTTGCCGAGACAGGGAAGATCACAGATACGCAGTATTTT. It translates to CASSFAETGKITDTQYF. Drawing the rest from reference TRBV5-6 and TRBJ2-3, the complete variable domain is DAGVTQSPTHLIKTRGQQVTLRCSPKSGHDTVSWYQQALGQGPQFIFQYYEEEERQRGNFPDRFSGHQFPNYSSELNVNALLLGDSALYLCASSFAETGKITDTQYFGPGTRLTVL.

The chain joins TRBV29-1 to TRBJ2-2; 10 positions match TRBD2. The length of the CDR3 is 15 residues. Germline CDR1 SQVTM, CDR2 ANQGSEA. V lost 5 bases to trimming and J lost 4 bases; unmatched junction nucleotides: 7. The CDR3 DNA sequence: TGCAGCGTTTCAACGACTAGCGGGTTCACCGGGGAGCTGTTTTTT. This translates into CSVSTTSGFTGELFF.

The V and J genes are TRBV4-2 and TRBJ1-4; D might be TRBD1 (6 bases). CDR1 LGHNA and CDR2 YNFKEQ come from the germline V gene. The CDR3 totals 16 residues. V lost 3 bases and J 8 bases, leaving 19 bases between the germline ends. The CDR3: CASSQPSGVVGEKLFF. In nucleotides, the CDR3 is TGTGCCAGCAGCCAGCCATCAGGGGTCGTGGGCGAAAAACTGTTTTTT.

V usage is TRBV2 and J usage is TRBJ2-7; 7 nucleotides match TRBD2. The CDR3 has 14 residues. Per the germline V gene, CDR1 is SNHLY and CDR2 is FYNNEI. The V gene end was trimmed by 8 bases and the J gene end by 3 bases; junction bases not matched to a gene: 10. The DNA for the CDR3 is TGTGCCAGCGTCAGCGGGACGGGAGACTACGAGCAGTACTTC. Residues: CASVSGTGDYEQYF.